The 6 T cell receptor beta chains reported below all come from one sample, sequenced in a study of blood T cell repertoires in COVID-19. The data were produced by immunoSEQ multiplex PCR, yet TCRdb's version contains in-frame clones alone and is incomplete. The sample lists tens of thousands of clones, approximately 81% occurring once. Material: peripheral blood. These receptors came from a woman aged 60-70 years with acute or convalescent COVID-19.

The chain carries TRBV5-8 and TRBJ2-3; 10 bases line up with TRBD2. In germline, CDR1 is SGHTS, CDR2 YDEGEE. This CDR3 has 15 amino acids. The V gene end was trimmed by 2 bases and the J gene end by 4 bases; junction bases not matched to a gene: 4. The CDR3 DNA follows: TGTGCCAGCAGCTTCAGCGGGAGGGCCTCAGATACGCAGTATTTT. It translates to CASSFSGRASDTQYF.

V and J are TRBV10-3 and TRBJ2-1, with 8 bases matching TRBD2. V was clipped by 3 bases and J by 4 bases; unmatched bases: 2. This CDR3 has 14 residues. Germline values: CDR1 ENHRY, CDR2 SYGVKD. In DNA form, the CDR3 reads TGTGCCATCAGTGACAAGCGGGGGTACAATGAGCAGTTCTTC. It translates to CAISDKRGYNEQFF.

The rearrangement links TRBV19 to TRBJ1-1; D is unclear. Germline V gene data show CDR1 as LNHDA and CDR2 as SQIVND (reference sequence). V lost 3 bases and J 1 base, leaving 6 bases between the germline ends. This CDR3 has 13 amino acids. The CDR3 protein is CASSIGENTEAFF. DNA for the CDR3: TGTGCCAGTAGTATCGGGGAGAACACTGAAGCTTTCTTT.

This chain connects TRBV6-1 to TRBJ2-5, with 12 nucleotides matching TRBD2. Germline loops: CDR1 MNHNS, CDR2 SASEGT. This CDR3 is 17 amino acids long. After removal of 2 bases from V and 5 bases from J, the junction contained 9 bases not matched to a gene. CDR3: CASSEILAGGPGETQYF. CDR3 nucleotide sequence: TGTGCCAGCAGTGAAATCCTAGCGGGAGGGCCGGGGGAGACCCAGTACTTC.

This rearrangement joins TRBV20-1 to TRBJ2-5; 9 bases map to TRBD2. Germline V gene sequence: CDR1 DFQATT, CDR2 SNEGSKA (reference sequence). The CDR3 extends over 15 amino acids. The trim removed 3 bases at V and 2 bases at J, leaving 7 bases unmatched. This CDR3 is CSASSASGTQETQYF. DNA for the CDR3: TGCAGTGCTAGTTCGGCTAGCGGGACACAAGAGACCCAGTACTTC.

This chain links TRBV20-1 with TRBJ2-1; possibly TRBD2 for D (6 bases). V lost 6 bases to trimming and J lost 0 bases, with 12 bases between them. Germline V lookup: CDR1 DFQATT, CDR2 SNEGSKA (reference sequence). This CDR3 spans 14 amino acids. This CDR3 reads CSASPGLSYNEQFF. DNA for the CDR3: TGCAGTGCCAGTCCGGGACTCTCCTACAATGAGCAGTTCTTC.